This T cell receptor beta chain appears in the sequencing data of a study of control samples from healthy donors and cancer patients. Produced via immunoSEQ multiplex PCR; TCRdb's table is partial and in-frame only. The sample yields around 82,000 clones, about nine tenths seen once. The CDR3 is made up of 15 amino acids. Germline V CDR1 and CDR2: ENHRY, SYGVKD. J gave up 3 bases and V 6 bases, and 9 bases lay outside the gene matches. The chain links TRBV10-3 to TRBJ2-7; 9 bases are a match to TRBD1. Sequenced: blood. The receptor's source is a man aged 50 or older in good health. The CDR3 loop reads CAIRVSGTGYYEQYF. In nucleotides, the CDR3 is TGTGCCATCAGAGTTTCCGGGACAGGGTACTACGAGCAGTACTTC.